These 32 T cell receptor beta chains share one sample of origin, sequenced in a study of blood T cell repertoires in COVID-19. Produced via immunoSEQ multiplex PCR; TCRdb's table is partial and in-frame only. The sample holds about 270,000 clones, approximately 89% seen once. Sequenced: PBMCs or T cells enriched from blood (not recorded which). The receptors shown here come from a middle-aged man who had been exposed to COVID-19.

This chain uses TRBV20-1 with TRBJ2-7; TRBD2 might be the D (6 bases). Looked up from germline, CDR1 is DFQATT and CDR2 is SNEGSKA (reference sequence). V dropped 3 bases and J dropped 5 bases, with 17 bases sitting between them. This CDR3 comprises 14 residues. The chain's CDR3 is CSASLVRGGNEQYF. Written as DNA, the CDR3 is TGCAGTGCTAGTTTAGTACGTGGCGGGAACGAGCAGTACTTC.

The CDR3 spells CARSTVRATNEKLFF. The CDR3 coding sequence is TGTGCCAGGTCGACAGTTAGAGCAACTAATGAAAAACTGTTTTTT. The chain couples TRBV19 to TRBJ1-4; tentatively, D is TRBD1 (5 bases). The CDR3 length is 15 residues. Trimming cost V 9 bases and J 0 bases, with 14 bases left between them. The germline CDR1 and CDR2 sequences are LNHDA and SQIVND (reference sequence).

J is TRBJ2-7 and V is TRBV19; D uncertain. The CDR3 has 15 amino acids. Trimming shortened V by 5 bases and J by 0 bases, and 14 bases separated the two germline ends. Germline CDR1 is LNHDA and CDR2 is SQIVND (reference sequence). The CDR3 DNA reads TGTGCCAGTAGTCAGGCAAAGACACTCTCCTACGAGCAGTACTTC. Translating it yields CASSQAKTLSYEQYF.

The gene calls are TRBV5-6 and TRBJ1-5, with D possibly matching TRBD1 (5 bases). Germline V CDR1 and CDR2: SGHDT, YYEEEE. CDR3 length: 16 amino acids. Between the trimmed V and J ends, which lost 4 bases and 3 bases, there was a span of 17 bases. CDR3 residues: CASSLLLDSYNQPQHF. CDR3 DNA: TGTGCCAGCAGCCTTCTTCTTGACAGTTACAATCAGCCCCAGCATTTT. Full variable domain (outside the CDR3, taken from reference TRBV5-6 and TRBJ1-5): DAGVTQSPTHLIKTRGQQVTLRCSPKSGHDTVSWYQQALGQGPQFIFQYYEEEERQRGNFPDRFSGHQFPNYSSELNVNALLLGDSALYLCASSLLLDSYNQPQHFGDGTRLSIL.

The rearrangement uses TRBV6-2 or TRBV6-3 and TRBJ1-1; TRBD1 aligns across 7 bases. This CDR3 comprises 14 residues. Unmatched junction bases numbered 0, after V lost 1 base and J lost 1 base. The germline V gene encodes CDR1 MNHEY and CDR2 SVGEGT. The CDR3: CASSYYRGNTEAFF. CDR3 sequence (DNA): TGTGCCAGCAGTTACTACAGGGGGAACACTGAAGCTTTCTTT.

V and J are TRBV18 and TRBJ1-3, with TRBD1 matching over 7 bases. V shed 4 bases and J 0 bases; nucleotides not matched to a gene: 9. Germline V gene sequence: CDR1 KGHSH, CDR2 LQKENI. CDR3 length: 17 residues. The CDR3 reads CASSQGAPPGSGNTIYF. The CDR3 region has the DNA TGTGCCAGCTCACAGGGGGCGCCCCCAGGCTCTGGAAACACCATATATTTT.

In this sample, this clone turned up once. This chain joins TRBV4-1 and TRBJ1-1; 10 nucleotides line up with TRBD1. Trimming removed 5 bases from V and 6 bases from J; junction bases left unmatched: 6. Germline CDR1 MGHRA, CDR2 YSYEKL. The CDR3 has 14 residues. The CDR3 sequence is CASSVTGTGAEAFF. Here the CDR3 DNA reads TGCGCCAGCAGCGTAACCGGGACAGGGGCTGAAGCTTTCTTT.

Comments on this clone: Relative to the germline gene, one junction end is altered; a read error may explain this. This CDR3 is CASTLTNLLLDEQYF. CDR3 in DNA: TGCGCCAGCACCTTGACAAATCTCCTACTAGACGAGCAGTACTTC. The chain links TRBV5-1 to TRBJ2-7, with a possible D match to TRBD2 (5 bases). This CDR3 spans 15 amino acids. The germline gives CDR1 SGHRS, CDR2 YFSETQ. The complete variable domain, with remaining parts taken from reference TRBV5-1 and TRBJ2-7, reads KAGVTQTPRYLIKTRGQQVTLSCSPISGHRSVSWYQQTPGQGLQFLFEYFSETQRNKGNFPGRFSGRQFSNSRSEMNVSTLELGDSALYLCASTLTNLLLDEQYFGPGTRLTVT.

The V gene is TRBV29-1, the J gene TRBJ2-1, with TRBD1 matching 9 bases. V lost 6 bases, J lost 8 bases, and 8 bases stayed unmatched. From germline, CDR1 is SQVTM and CDR2 ANQGSEA. The CDR3 consists of 13 residues. The chain's CDR3 is CSVFRDRAHEQFF. The CDR3 DNA follows: TGCAGCGTATTCCGGGACAGGGCCCATGAGCAGTTCTTC.

V and J are TRBV24-1 and TRBJ1-4; 11 bases are a match to TRBD1. Unmatched junction bases numbered 9, after V lost 10 bases and J lost 6 bases. Germline-derived CDR1 and CDR2 are KGHDR and SFDVKD. The CDR3 has 15 residues. The CDR3 loop is CATVPDRGRHEKLFF. The CDR3 DNA reads as TGTGCCACAGTACCGGACAGGGGGCGCCATGAAAAACTGTTTTTT.

The genes are TRBV3-1 (or the pseudogene TRBV3-2) and TRBJ1-5; TRBD1 agrees at 10 bases. With V trimmed by 4 bases and J by 3 bases, 6 bases remained unmatched. The germline CDR1 and CDR2 sequences are LGHDT and YNNKEL (reference sequence). This CDR3 is built from 16 residues. CDR3 sequence: CASSPRQGAINQPQHF. The CDR3 DNA follows: TGTGCCAGCAGCCCCCGACAGGGGGCGATCAATCAGCCCCAGCATTTT.

The chain has TRBV7-3 and TRBJ2-5; 10 nucleotides align to TRBD2. The V segment lost 5 bases and the J segment 0 bases; nucleotides outside the gene matches: 9. Germline V gene data show CDR1 as SGHTA and CDR2 as FQGTGA. The CDR3 is made up of 17 amino acids. Written as DNA, the CDR3 is TGTGCCAGCAGCCTCTTGGGTAGCGGGAGGTACCAAGAGACCCAGTACTTC. It is translated as CASSLLGSGRYQETQYF.

The chain is built from TRBV7-8 and TRBJ1-6, with 9 bases that match TRBD1. Losses at the gene ends were 1 base for V and 1 base for J; bases not matched to a gene: 14. Looked up from germline, CDR1 is SGHVS and CDR2 is FQNEAQ. This CDR3 region has 21 residues. The CDR3 sequence is CASSLGLGGGQGRSYNSPLHF. CDR3 nucleotides: TGTGCCAGCAGCTTAGGACTAGGGGGGGGACAGGGTCGTTCCTATAATTCACCCCTCCACTTT.

The chain carries TRBV5-1 and TRBJ2-2; 14 nucleotides agree with TRBD2. J was trimmed by 2 bases and V by 4 bases; bases with no gene match: 4. The germline V gene encodes CDR1 SGHRS and CDR2 YFSETQ. The CDR3 contains 17 residues. This CDR3 reads CASSQGLAGVNTGELFF. The CDR3 DNA reads TGCGCCAGCAGCCAGGGACTAGCGGGGGTTAACACCGGGGAGCTGTTTTTT.

The chain links TRBV19 to TRBJ2-5; 7 positions agree with TRBD1. The CDR3 has 19 amino acids. V trimming: 0 bases; J trimming: 5 bases; junction bases outside the gene matches: 18. Germline CDR1 reads LNHDA; CDR2 reads SQIVND (reference sequence). CDR3 DNA: TGTGCCAGTAGTATAGATCATCAAGCAGAGACAGGGTCGGCGGAGACCCAGTACTTC. Amino acids: CASSIDHQAETGSAETQYF.

V usage is TRBV14 and J usage is TRBJ1-6; 9 nucleotides align to TRBD1. The CDR3 contains 16 residues. The germline CDR1 and CDR2 sequences are SGHDN and FVKESK. The V and J ends lost 6 bases and 5 bases, in that order; junction bases with no gene match: 8. CDR3 nucleotide sequence: TGTGCCAGCAGGCATGGGACAGGGTACAATAATTCACCCCTCCACTTT. Translation: CASRHGTGYNNSPLHF.

The genes are TRBV6-5 and TRBJ1-1; D possibly corresponds to TRBD1 (6 bases). Trimming cost V 5 bases and J 7 bases, with 11 bases left between them. The CDR3 sequence is 12 residues long. Germline V gene data show CDR1 as MNHEY and CDR2 as SVGAGI. The CDR3 DNA follows: TGTGCCAGCAGTCGGACAGACCGTGAAGCTTTCTTT. Encoded protein: CASSRTDREAFF.

This sequence joins TRBV19 and TRBJ2-1; weak D call: TRBD2 (11 bases). Germline values: CDR1 LNHDA, CDR2 SQIVND (reference sequence). This CDR3 region has 18 residues. Between the trimmed V and J ends, which lost 6 bases and 5 bases, there was a span of 26 bases. CDR3 bases: TGTGCCAGTAGGATGGACAGGGGGGGACTAGCGGACAACAATGAGCAGTTCTTC. Protein product: CASRMDRGGLADNNEQFF.

This clone has more than one count but fewer than ten. The rearrangement uses TRBV11-3 and TRBJ2-7; 10 nucleotides line up with TRBD2. This CDR3 has 13 residues. From germline, CDR1 is SGHNT and CDR2 YENEEA. Germline trimming cut 10 bases from V and 0 bases from J; bases unmatched to any gene: 3. The CDR3 region is CATSSGSSYEQYF. CDR3 DNA: TGTGCCACATCTAGCGGGAGCTCCTACGAGCAGTACTTC.

The chain's CDR3 is CASSDGSRWETQYF. In nucleotides, the CDR3 is TGCGCCAGCAGCGACGGGAGTAGGTGGGAGACCCAGTACTTC. V and J are TRBV5-1 and TRBJ2-5; D is possibly TRBD2 (6 bases). Germline V gene sequence: CDR1 SGHRS, CDR2 YFSETQ. The length of the CDR3 is 14 residues. Trimming stripped 4 bases from V and 5 bases from J, with 15 bases between. Using reference TRBV5-1 and TRBJ2-5 for the parts outside the CDR3, the full variable domain is KAGVTQTPRYLIKTRGQQVTLSCSPISGHRSVSWYQQTPGQGLQFLFEYFSETQRNKGNFPGRFSGRQFSNSRSEMNVSTLELGDSALYLCASSDGSRWETQYFGPGTRLLVL.

The V call is TRBV15, the J call TRBJ1-4, with 9 bases identical to TRBD1. The V segment lost 6 bases and the J segment 7 bases; nucleotides outside the gene matches: 9. Per the germline V gene, CDR1 is LNHNV and CDR2 is YYDKDF (reference sequence). The CDR3 consists of 15 residues. The chain's CDR3 is CATSLRGQGSEKLFF. The CDR3 DNA sequence: TGTGCCACCAGTCTCCGGGGACAGGGTAGTGAAAAACTGTTTTTT.

The V and J genes are TRBV5-1 and TRBJ1-5; D ambiguous. V shed 0 bases and J shed 4 bases, with 8 bases lying between them. Germline assignment: CDR1 SGHRS and CDR2 YFSETQ. This CDR3 comprises 14 residues. The CDR3 sequence: CASSLGDTNQPQHF. The CDR3 bases are TGCGCCAGCAGCTTGGGAGACACGAATCAGCCCCAGCATTTT.

This sequence joins TRBV5-1 and TRBJ2-3, with D perhaps matching TRBD1 (5 bases). Germline CDR1 is SGHRS and CDR2 is YFSETQ. V dropped 0 bases and J dropped 5 bases, with 13 bases sitting between them. This CDR3 is 15 amino acids long. Here the CDR3 DNA reads TGCGCCAGCAGCTTGGAGGCCAGGCAGGGAGATACGCAGTATTTT. Encoded protein: CASSLEARQGDTQYF.

The rearrangement links TRBV10-2 to TRBJ1-1; TRBD1 aligns across 9 bases. Looked up from germline, CDR1 is WSHSY and CDR2 is SAAADI. The CDR3 runs to 17 residues. The ends lost 5 bases at V and 0 bases at J; junction bases unmatched: 10. The CDR3 region is CASSSGTGPVMNTEAFF. The CDR3 DNA is TGCGCCAGCAGTTCCGGGACAGGGCCCGTTATGAACACTGAAGCTTTCTTT.

The sample holds a few counts of this clone. V usage is TRBV5-1 and J usage is TRBJ2-7, with 11 bases matching TRBD1. CDR1 is SGHRS, CDR2 YFSETQ, per germline. This CDR3 comprises 14 residues. V was clipped by 3 bases and J by 5 bases; unmatched bases: 4. CDR3 bases: TGCGCCAGCAGCTCGGGACAGGGGGAACACGAGCAGTACTTC. As protein: CASSSGQGEHEQYF.

The rearrangement joins TRBV5-5 to TRBJ2-2, with 11 bases matching TRBD2. This CDR3 has 17 residues. CDR1 is SGHKS, CDR2 YYEKEE, per germline (reference sequence). V trimming: 4 bases; J trimming: 7 bases; junction bases outside the gene matches: 12. In DNA, the CDR3 is TGTGCCAGCAGCGTCTCCGGGACTAGCGGCGGGGGCGGGGAGCTGTTTTTT. Amino acids: CASSVSGTSGGGGELFF.

The chain carries TRBV28 and TRBJ1-2; TRBD1 agrees at 10 bases. Trimming cost V 6 bases and J 4 bases; bases outside gene matches: 5. CDR1 is MDHEN and CDR2 is SYDVKM in the germline V gene. This CDR3 region has 14 residues. The CDR3 DNA sequence: TGTGCCAGCAGCTCGAGGACAGGGGGCTATGGCTACACCTTC. It specifies CASSSRTGGYGYTF.

The table lists this clone with a count of one. The chain has TRBV5-6 and TRBJ2-7, with TRBD2 matching over 8 bases. J lost 7 bases, V lost 0 bases, and 18 bases had no gene match. The length of the CDR3 is 18 residues. Per germline, CDR1 SGHDT and CDR2 YYEEEE. CDR3 DNA sequence: TGTGCCAGCAGCTTGGGTCCCTCTCGGACTAGCCGTATGGGGGAGCAGTACTTC. Amino acids: CASSLGPSRTSRMGEQYF.

The V gene is TRBV5-5, the J gene TRBJ1-2; 8 bases align to TRBD1. Losses at the gene ends were 4 bases for V and 4 bases for J; bases not matched to a gene: 6. This CDR3 contains 14 residues. Germline loops: CDR1 SGHKS, CDR2 YYEKEE (reference sequence). The CDR3 protein is CASSTGQGTYGYTF. The CDR3 coding sequence is TGTGCCAGCAGCACAGGACAGGGTACCTATGGCTACACCTTC.

The chain carries TRBV7-9 and TRBJ2-5; 9 bases map to TRBD1. Trimming removed 5 bases from V and 1 base from J; junction bases left unmatched: 2. This CDR3 contains 14 residues. Germline loops: CDR1 SEHNR, CDR2 FQNEAQ (reference sequence). The CDR3 loop is CASSTGQGQETQYF. The CDR3 DNA sequence: TGTGCCAGCAGCACGGGACAGGGCCAAGAGACCCAGTACTTC.

The V and J genes are TRBV5-1 and TRBJ2-7; TRBD1 matches at 10 bases. The germline gives CDR1 SGHRS, CDR2 YFSETQ. V trimming: 0 bases; J trimming: 2 bases; junction bases outside the gene matches: 5. The CDR3 consists of 16 residues. CDR3 in amino acids: CASSLGGQGPPYEQYF. The DNA of the CDR3 is TGCGCCAGCAGCTTGGGGGGACAGGGGCCCCCCTACGAGCAGTACTTC.

The gene calls are TRBV5-1 and TRBJ2-3; 7 bases align to TRBD2. This CDR3 has 15 residues. Germline trimming cut 7 bases from V and 2 bases from J; bases unmatched to any gene: 10. CDR1 is SGHRS and CDR2 is YFSETQ in the germline V gene. CDR3 DNA sequence: TGCGCCAGCGAGGAAACGGGACTACCCACAGATACGCAGTATTTT. This sequence encodes CASEETGLPTDTQYF.